The next 24 T cell receptor beta chains were all read from a single sample in a study of blood T cell repertoires in COVID-19. Measured with immunoSEQ multiplex PCR; TCRdb has only the in-frame clones, and not every one. Of about 160,000 clones listed, approximately 86% are singletons. The sample taken for sequencing was peripheral blood. The receptors here all came from a woman aged 40-49 years with COVID-19, enrolled during active disease.

The genes are TRBV19 and TRBJ2-7; D is perhaps TRBD2 (5 bases). Germline V gene data show CDR1 as LNHDA and CDR2 as SQIVND (reference sequence). CDR3 length equals 13 residues. V was cut by 4 bases and J by 1 base, with 8 bases left in between. This CDR3 reads CASSSTGSYEQYF. In DNA form, the CDR3 reads TGTGCCAGTAGTAGTACGGGGTCCTACGAGCAGTACTTC.

This clone was counted between two and nine times. The chain recombines TRBV7-9 with TRBJ2-2; TRBD2 aligns across 14 bases. The CDR3 is made up of 19 amino acids. Germline V gene lookup returns CDR1 SEHNR and CDR2 FQNEAQ (reference sequence). Trimming removed 4 bases from V and 3 bases from J; junction bases left unmatched: 10. In DNA form, the CDR3 reads TGTGCCAGCAGCTCCCCACAAAAGGGACTAGCGGGAGACACCGGGGAGCTGTTTTTT. Its protein is CASSSPQKGLAGDTGELFF. Full variable domain (remainder filled in from reference TRBV7-9 and TRBJ2-2): DTGVSQNPRHKITKRGQNVTFRCDPISEHNRLYWYRQTLGQGPEFLTYFQNEAQLEKSRLLSDRFSAERPKGSFSTLEIQRTEQGDSAMYLCASSSPQKGLAGDTGELFFGEGSRLTVL.

The J gene is TRBJ2-5, the V gene TRBV7-2; the D gene is possibly TRBD2 (6 bases). The CDR3 runs to 14 residues. Germline loops: CDR1 SGHTA, CDR2 FQGNSA. Trimming removed 3 bases from V and 4 bases from J, with 12 bases in between. CDR3 nucleotide sequence: TGTGCCAGCAGCTTCCGTACTAGCTCAGAGACCCAGTACTTC. Translated: CASSFRTSSETQYF.

This clone was found once. The chain couples TRBV13 to TRBJ2-2; 12 bases agree with TRBD2. CDR1 is PRHDT and CDR2 is FYEKMQ in the germline V gene (reference sequence). The V and J ends lost 7 bases and 5 bases, in that order; junction bases with no gene match: 5. CDR3 length equals 15 residues. In nucleotides, the CDR3 is TGTGCCAGCACCCGGACTAGCGGGGTTACCGGGGAGCTGTTTTTT. Its protein is CASTRTSGVTGELFF.

The CDR3 here is CASSSGLLSFMNTEAFF. For the CDR3, the DNA is TGTGCCAGCAGCTCCGGTCTACTATCGTTCATGAACACTGAAGCTTTCTTT. The V gene is TRBV7-9, the J gene TRBJ1-1; D not resolved. This CDR3 has 17 residues. Looked up from germline, CDR1 is SEHNR and CDR2 is FQNEAQ (reference sequence). V was cut by 4 bases and J by 0 bases, with 18 bases left in between.

The chain is built from TRBV19 and TRBJ2-7, with D tentatively TRBD1 (6 bases). Between the trimmed V and J ends, which lost 7 bases and 0 bases, there was a span of 10 bases. The CDR3 has 13 residues. Germline-derived CDR1 and CDR2 are LNHDA and SQIVND (reference sequence). CDR3 sequence: CASTPGASYEQYF. The CDR3 DNA follows: TGTGCCAGTACACCAGGGGCCTCCTACGAGCAGTACTTC. The entire variable domain, with the rest obtained from reference TRBV19 and TRBJ2-7, is as follows: DGGITQSPKYLFRKEGQNVTLSCEQNLNHDAMYWYRQDPGQGLRLIYYSQIVNDFQKGDIAEGYSVSREKKESFPLTVTSAQKNPTAFYLCASTPGASYEQYFGPGTRLTVT.

This clone was counted once. The chain employs TRBV7-8 and TRBJ1-5; no reliable D call. V was trimmed by 2 bases and J by 9 bases, leaving 14 bases between them. This CDR3 has 14 amino acids. CDR1 SGHVS and CDR2 FQNEAQ come from the germline V gene. The CDR3 DNA is TGTGCCAGCAGCTTAAGGCCCCTCAGCGCGCCCCAGCATTTT. Translating it yields CASSLRPLSAPQHF.

CDR3 residues: CASSYSGLLKETQYF. The CDR3 region has the DNA TGTGCCAGCAGTTACTCGGGACTGTTAAAAGAGACCCAGTACTTC. This chain links TRBV6-5 with TRBJ2-5, with D possibly TRBD2 on 6 matching bases. V was trimmed by 0 bases and J by 3 bases, leaving 11 bases between them. The CDR3 has 15 amino acids. In germline, CDR1 is MNHEY, CDR2 SVGAGI.

CDR3: CASSPDRGTQYF. CDR3 nucleotides: TGTGCCAGCAGCCCAGACAGGGGGACCCAGTACTTC. The chain joins TRBV9 to TRBJ2-5; TRBD1 matches at 8 bases. Germline V CDR1 and CDR2: SGDLS, YYNGEE. J gave up 7 bases and V 4 bases, and 3 bases lay outside the gene matches. This CDR3 contains 12 residues.

The V gene is TRBV2, the J gene TRBJ1-5, with a tentative D call TRBD1 (5 bases). V shed 5 bases and J shed 16 bases, with 24 bases lying between them. The CDR3 consists of 14 residues. Looked up from germline, CDR1 is SNHLY and CDR2 is FYNNEI. The chain's CDR3 is CASSPVRQLSWGHF. CDR3 in DNA: TGTGCCAGCAGTCCCGTTAGGCAACTGTCCTGGGGCCATTTT.

This sequence joins TRBV7-3 and TRBJ2-2, with 8 bases aligning to TRBD2. The CDR3 contains 16 residues. The V segment lost 4 bases and the J segment 5 bases; nucleotides outside the gene matches: 9. CDR1 and CDR2 (germline): SGHTA, FQGTGA. CDR3 nucleotide sequence: TGTGCCAGCAGCTCCTCGGGAGGGCCAAGGACCGGGGAGCTGTTTTTT. Translating gives CASSSSGGPRTGELFF.

With regard to this clone: At one end, the junction sequence differs from germline, possibly due to a read error. The gene calls are TRBV6-5 and TRBJ1-1; 7 bases are a match to TRBD1. Germline V gene lookup returns CDR1 MNHEY and CDR2 SVGAGI. This CDR3 comprises 13 residues. In DNA form, the CDR3 reads TGTACCAGCAGCCCGACAGGGACCACTGAAGCTTTCTTT. Amino acid sequence: CTSSPTGTTEAFF.

This clone showed up just once. The V and J genes are TRBV5-1 and TRBJ2-7; TRBD1 agrees at 8 bases. Germline CDR1 SGHRS, CDR2 YFSETQ. This CDR3 is 14 amino acids long. Germline trimming cut 3 bases from V and 1 base from J; bases unmatched to any gene: 3. CDR3 sequence: CASSWTGFSYEQYF. The CDR3 nucleotides are TGCGCCAGCAGCTGGACAGGGTTTTCCTACGAGCAGTACTTC.

The chain links TRBV9 to TRBJ2-1; 9 bases match TRBD2. CDR3 length: 18 amino acids. Germline loops: CDR1 SGDLS, CDR2 YYNGEE. Trimming at V came to 4 bases and at J to 7 bases, leaving 18 bases not matched to a gene. This CDR3 reads CASSSHPGAGGPDNEQFF. The CDR3 DNA reads TGTGCCAGCAGCTCGCACCCTGGGGCGGGGGGGCCGGATAATGAGCAGTTCTTC.

The chain combines TRBV6-6 with TRBJ2-1, with 10 bases that match TRBD2. J gave up 6 bases and V 4 bases, and 3 bases lay outside the gene matches. The CDR3 has 14 residues. CDR1 and CDR2 from the germline V gene are MNHNY and SVGAGI (reference sequence). The CDR3 loop reads CASSSSSGSNEQFF. The CDR3 DNA is TGTGCCAGCAGTTCCTCTAGCGGGAGCAATGAGCAGTTCTTC.

The chain combines TRBV2 with TRBJ2-3; 9 nucleotides line up with TRBD2. Germline loops: CDR1 SNHLY, CDR2 FYNNEI. This CDR3 contains 15 residues. V dropped 6 bases and J dropped 4; count of bases not matched to a gene: 8. CDR3 protein: CASRSLAGRADTQYF. CDR3 coding DNA: TGTGCCAGCAGATCCCTAGCGGGAAGGGCAGATACGCAGTATTTT.

This clone was detected a few times. The genes are TRBV3-1 (or the pseudogene TRBV3-2) and TRBJ1-6; D unclear. Germline CDR1 and CDR2: LGHDT and YNNKEL (reference sequence). V dropped 1 base and J dropped 6 bases, with 4 bases sitting between them. The CDR3 runs 13 residues. Here the CDR3 DNA reads TGTGCCAGCAGCCAAGGGGCTAATTCACCCCTCCACTTT. Translation gives CASSQGANSPLHF.

This chain joins TRBV15 and TRBJ2-5, with TRBD1 matching 7 bases. CDR3 length: 15 residues. V shed 1 base, J shed 9 bases, and the junction held 11 bases outside the gene matches. The germline V gene encodes CDR1 LNHNV and CDR2 YYDKDF (reference sequence). The CDR3 spells CATSRAGYRGRSQYF. DNA of the CDR3: TGTGCCACCAGCAGAGCCGGCTACAGGGGCCGTTCCCAGTACTTC.

Turning to this clone: At one of its ends the junction is not consistent with the germline gene, which may arise from a read error. CDR3 in amino acids: CASSPPKAGGNNGQFF. In nucleotides, the CDR3 is TGTGCCAGCTCACCACCGAAAGCGGGGGGTAACAATGGGCAGTTCTTC. The J gene is TRBJ2-1, the V gene TRBV18; 9 bases map to TRBD2. The CDR3 is 16 amino acids. CDR1 and CDR2 (germline): KGHSH, LQKENI.

The V call is TRBV9, the J call TRBJ1-5; maybe TRBD1 (5 bases). The V gene's germline CDR1 is SGDLS and CDR2 YYNGEE. V was pared by 5 bases and J by 4 bases, with 16 bases between. This CDR3 spans 15 amino acids. CDR3 sequence reads: CASSPGDNFNQPQHF. The DNA of the CDR3 is TGTGCCAGCAGTCCGGGGGATAACTTTAATCAGCCCCAGCATTTT.

This rearrangement joins TRBV6-2 or TRBV6-3 to TRBJ2-7; 9 nucleotides align to TRBD2. The V gene's germline CDR1 is MNHEY and CDR2 SVGEGT. This CDR3 comprises 18 residues. Trimming took 7 bases from V and 2 from J; bases not matched to a gene: 18. The CDR3 is CASTPRLAEFRITYEQYF. The CDR3 nucleotides are TGTGCCAGCACCCCAAGACTAGCGGAATTCCGAATAACCTACGAGCAGTACTTC.

This clone came up once. J is TRBJ2-2 and V is TRBV6-6, with D perhaps TRBD1 (5 bases). The CDR3 contains 16 residues. V lost 5 bases, J lost 7 bases, and 20 bases lay in between. Germline CDR1 is MNHNY and CDR2 is SVGAGI (reference sequence). CDR3 in amino acids: CASSPLQGLRGGELFF. CDR3 DNA sequence: TGTGCCAGCAGTCCCCTCCAGGGATTAAGGGGCGGGGAGCTGTTTTTT.

V is TRBV5-1 and J is TRBJ2-2; perhaps TRBD1 as D (7 bases). The CDR3 sequence is 15 residues long. V lost 6 bases and J lost 3, with 15 bases in between. In germline, CDR1 is SGHRS, CDR2 YFSETQ. The CDR3 sequence is CASNRQGGDTGELFF. CDR3 DNA sequence: TGCGCCAGCAACCGACAGGGCGGGGACACCGGGGAGCTGTTTTTT.

The chain has TRBV25-1 and TRBJ2-7; 7 bases are shared with TRBD1. CDR1 and CDR2 from the germline V gene are MGHDK and SYGVNS. There are 15 residues in the CDR3. J lost 1 base, V lost 4 bases, and 7 bases had no gene match. The CDR3 is CASSGGQHFSYEQYF. CDR3 in DNA: TGTGCCAGCAGTGGGGGACAGCATTTTTCCTACGAGCAGTACTTC.